This TCR beta chain originates from a study of blood T cells in healthy people across ages. Regarding the study as a whole: Significant beta diversity loss was already apparent by age about 42, declining roughly linearly.

PCR was performed a second time for roughly 7 to 11 cycles using a sample-barcoded 5' primer and a J-beta primer mix. TCRdb used MiXCR to reprocess the 5' RACE reads, holding one entry per CDR3 protein. The top ten clones hold under 35% of a sample with hundreds of thousands of distinct CDR3 sequences, about 52% of them seen once. Notes on this clonotype: Antigen unknown.

V gave up 0 bases and J gave up 2 bases, with 9 bases separating them. The germline CDR1 and CDR2 sequences are SGDLS and YYNGEE. This CDR3 has 14 residues. Healthy Russian Caucasian donors spanned ages about 6 to 100 years. Approximately 9 milliliters of peripheral blood were drawn from each donor into EDTA-treated tubes. This receptor was obtained from a woman aged 60 to 75 in good health. The chain links TRBV9 to TRBJ2-7; TRBD2 is a possible D gene (5 bases). Sequencing was carried out using blood. The CDR3 reads CASSVEPSTYEQYF. The DNA for the CDR3 is TGTGCCAGCAGCGTAGAGCCTAGCACCTACGAGCAGTACTTC. The full variable domain, completed using reference TRBV9 and TRBJ2-7, is DSGVTQTPKHLITATGQRVTLRCSPRSGDLSVYWYQQSLDQGLQFLIQYYNGEERAKGNILERFSAQQFPDLHSELNLSSLELGDSALYFCASSVEPSTYEQYFGPGTRLTVT.